This TCR beta chain was profiled in a study of identical twins. General study findings and limits: Insertions were reduced in abundant cord blood beta clonotypes but not in memory repertoires.

There are a few counts of this clonotype. Its antigen remains unknown. TCRdb called the 5' RACE reads again in MiXCR, with one record for every CDR3 protein. The sample has a few hundred thousand distinct CDR3 sequences, roughly an eighth seen once. V lost 1 base, J lost 4 bases, and 15 bases lay in between. The CDR3 is made up of 15 amino acids. Germline CDR1 reads DFQATT; CDR2 reads SNEGSKA (reference sequence). These data were likewise used in another study, on yellow fever vaccine responses in identical twins.

This sequence joins TRBV20-1 and TRBJ2-3; D unresolved. Sequencing was done on a sample of CD4+ T cells sorted from blood. The receptor's source is a woman between 18 and 29 years old in good health. The CDR3 spells CSARGLRYSPDTQYF. CDR3 in DNA: TGCAGTGCTAGAGGACTCCGGTACAGTCCAGATACGCAGTATTTT.